What follows are 28 T cell receptor beta chains derived from one specimen sequenced in a study of shared clonotypes between healthy human individuals (dated by TCRdb to the early 2020s). The method was the immunoSEQ multiplex PCR assay. The table was pulled from immuneACCESS by TCRdb, which kept in-frame rearrangements only. Such tables lose some clones; where checked, under half of the loss comes from unresolved V genes, and the rest has no known cause. The sample table records roughly 1.4 million clones; 97% to 99% of these occur just once. The ten largest clonotypes hold about 0.34% of the sample. Material for sequencing was naive CD4+ T cells sorted from blood. The sample's cell subset or site label is to be understood as: CD45RA+ positively selected. The receptors here all came from a man younger than 45 in good health.

This clone was seen once. This CDR3 reads CASHLGRGGVDEKLFF. The CDR3 coding sequence is TGTGCCAGCCATCTAGGGCGAGGGGGCGTTGATGAAAAACTGTTTTTT. V and J are TRBV28 and TRBJ1-4; 7 bases match TRBD1. Trimming cost V 8 bases and J 6 bases; bases outside gene matches: 15. From germline, CDR1 is MDHEN and CDR2 SYDVKM. The CDR3 length is 16 residues.

The chain carries TRBV1 and TRBJ2-2; the listed D gene, TRBD2, was not tested against the DNA. TRBV1 represents a pseudogene. The CDR3 is 16 amino acids. CDR3 protein: CTSSQTSGRNTGELFF. DNA of the CDR3: TGCACCAGCAGCCAGACTAGCGGGAGAAACACCGGGGAGCTGTTTTTT.

The rearrangement joins TRBV9 to TRBJ2-7; D not certain. Per the germline V gene, CDR1 is SGDLS and CDR2 is YYNGEE. This CDR3 contains 13 residues. V was clipped by 2 bases and J by 5 bases, with 11 bases between them. This CDR3 reads CASSVDQSHEQYF. Written as DNA, the CDR3 is TGTGCCAGCAGCGTGGACCAGTCCCACGAGCAGTACTTC.

The chain combines TRBV5-4 with TRBJ2-7; no clear D gene. V was trimmed by 0 bases and J by 7 bases, leaving 5 bases between them. The CDR3 covers 11 residues. Per the germline V gene, CDR1 is SGHNT and CDR2 is YYREEE (reference sequence). The CDR3 region has the DNA TGTGCCAGCAGCTTGGATGGAGAGCAGTACTTC. Translated, it gives CASSLDGEQYF.

The chain joins TRBV9 to TRBJ2-2; D remains unclear. V gave up 2 bases and J gave up 7 bases, with 21 bases separating them. CDR3 size: 17 residues. Germline V gene sequence: CDR1 SGDLS, CDR2 YYNGEE. The CDR3 nucleotides are TGTGCCAGCAGCGTGGCGGAGATTCCTACCGTCGGCGGGGAGCTGTTTTTT. It encodes CASSVAEIPTVGGELFF.

CDR3 DNA: TGTGCCAGCAGGACGACTAGCGGAAGCACAGATACGCAGTATTTT. It encodes CASRTTSGSTDTQYF. The chain joins TRBV7-8 to TRBJ2-3; TRBD2 matches 9 bases. The CDR3 is 15 residues long. The germline V gene encodes CDR1 SGHVS and CDR2 FQNEAQ. V dropped 6 bases and J dropped 0; count of bases not matched to a gene: 4.

This chain links TRBV7-2 with TRBJ1-2; D perhaps matches TRBD1 (5 bases). The ends were cut back, 4 bases at V and 7 bases at J, with 25 bases in the middle. The CDR3 contains 17 residues. Per the germline V gene, CDR1 is SGHTA and CDR2 is FQGNSA. In nucleotides, the CDR3 is TGTGCCAGCAGCTCGCCCGGGACGAAAGAGGGATTACTTGGCTACACCTTC. Translating gives CASSSPGTKEGLLGYTF.

The J gene is TRBJ1-4, the V gene TRBV6-5; the D gene is possibly TRBD1 (6 bases). Germline CDR1 reads MNHEY; CDR2 reads SVGAGI. The ends were cut back, 5 bases at V and 7 bases at J, with 11 bases in the middle. The CDR3 length is 13 residues. CDR3 region: CASSRTVLEKLFF. CDR3 in DNA: TGTGCCAGCAGTCGGACAGTTCTTGAAAAACTGTTTTTT.

The rearrangement joins TRBV10-2 to TRBJ2-7; either TRBD1 or TRBD2 may supply D (5 bases each). V gave up 3 bases and J gave up 3 bases, with 21 bases separating them. This CDR3 comprises 17 residues. Germline lookup yields CDR1 WSHSY and CDR2 SAAADI. The CDR3: CASSDLGGRGQGYEQYF. The DNA of the CDR3 is TGCGCCAGCAGTGACTTGGGTGGGCGCGGGCAGGGCTACGAGCAGTACTTC.

Concerning this clone itself: The same CDR3 arises from other DNA sequences in this sample as well. V gene TRBV7-6 combines with J gene TRBJ2-1; 7 bases are shared with TRBD2. Germline CDR1 SGHVS, CDR2 FNYEAQ. This CDR3 is built from 13 residues. The V segment lost 0 bases and the J segment 7 bases; nucleotides outside the gene matches: 0. CDR3 nucleotides: TGTGCCAGCAGCTTAGCGGGGGGGAATGAGCAGTTCTTC. As protein: CASSLAGGNEQFF. The full variable domain, rest sourced from reference TRBV7-6 and TRBJ2-1, is GAGVSQSPRYKVTKRGQDVALRCDPISGHVSLYWYRQALGQGPEFLTYFNYEAQQDKSGLPNDRFSAERPEGSISTLTIQRTEQRDSAMYRCASSLAGGNEQFFGPGTRLTVL.

This chain links TRBV25-1 with TRBJ2-1; D remains ambiguous. The CDR3 is made up of 13 amino acids. Germline V CDR1 and CDR2: MGHDK, SYGVNS. V lost 2 bases to trimming and J lost 3 bases, with 5 bases between them. The DNA of the CDR3 is TGTGCCAGCAGTGAAGGAGACTACAATGAGCAGTTCTTC. It yields the protein CASSEGDYNEQFF. Complete variable domain (other parts from reference TRBV25-1 and TRBJ2-1): EADIYQTPRYLVIGTGKKITLECSQTMGHDKMYWYQQDPGMELHLIHYSYGVNSTEKGDLSSESTVSRIRTEHFPLTLESARPSHTSQYLCASSEGDYNEQFFGPGTRLTVL.

In nucleotides, the CDR3 is TGTGCCAGCGGACGGTGGGGACAGGGCAACTCCTACGAGCAGTACTTC. Its protein is CASGRWGQGNSYEQYF. The V gene is TRBV28, the J gene TRBJ2-7; 9 bases align to TRBD1. V lost 8 bases to trimming and J lost 0 bases; unmatched junction nucleotides: 11. This CDR3 comprises 16 residues. CDR1 MDHEN and CDR2 SYDVKM come from the germline V gene.

V and J are TRBV5-1 and TRBJ2-1; the D call may be TRBD1 or TRBD2 (5 bases each). This CDR3 is built from 19 residues. V was pared by 1 base and J by 0 bases, with 20 bases between. CDR1 SGHRS and CDR2 YFSETQ come from the germline V gene. The DNA of the CDR3 is TGCGCCAGCAGCTTGCGACCCCCGGGGCTGCATGGCTCCTACAATGAGCAGTTCTTC. It specifies CASSLRPPGLHGSYNEQFF.

V gene TRBV11-3 combines with J gene TRBJ2-7; 7 nucleotides agree with TRBD2. The CDR3 extends over 13 amino acids. Germline V gene data show CDR1 as SGHNT and CDR2 as YENEEA. Unmatched junction bases numbered 2, after V lost 5 bases and J lost 1 base. The CDR3 loop reads CASSPGLSYEQYF. DNA of the CDR3: TGTGCCAGCAGCCCGGGACTATCCTACGAGCAGTACTTC.

The V and J genes are TRBV2 and TRBJ1-2; 7 nucleotides line up with TRBD1. Looked up from germline, CDR1 is SNHLY and CDR2 is FYNNEI. J gave up 3 bases and V 5 bases, and 6 bases lay outside the gene matches. The CDR3 contains 14 residues. The CDR3 DNA follows: TGTGCCAGCAGTAACTATGGACAGGACTATGGCTACACCTTC. This gives the protein CASSNYGQDYGYTF.

The chain carries TRBV7-3 and TRBJ1-1; perhaps TRBD1 as D (5 bases). With 5 bases removed from V and 0 bases from J, the gap between germline ends came to 13 bases. CDR3 length: 15 residues. Germline CDR1 and CDR2: SGHTA and FQGTGA. CDR3 residues: CASSQKTVMNTEAFF. Written as DNA, the CDR3 is TGTGCCAGCAGCCAAAAGACAGTCATGAACACTGAAGCTTTCTTT.

The rearrangement links TRBV11-2 to TRBJ2-2; D gene uncertain. Germline assignment: CDR1 SGHAT and CDR2 FQNNGV. CDR3 length: 14 amino acids. V was trimmed by 0 bases and J by 7 bases, leaving 9 bases between them. CDR3 DNA: TGTGCCAGCAGCTTAGATCGGCTAGTCGGGGAGCTGTTTTTT. This gives the protein CASSLDRLVGELFF.

This chain uses TRBV10-2 with TRBJ1-3, with 9 bases lining up with TRBD1. CDR3 length: 17 amino acids. Germline CDR1 reads WSHSY; CDR2 reads SAAADI. The V gene end was trimmed by 4 bases and the J gene end by 2 bases; junction bases not matched to a gene: 9. The CDR3 loop reads CASSAYRDRVTGNTIYF. CDR3 nucleotides: TGCGCCAGCAGTGCGTATCGGGACAGGGTGACTGGAAACACCATATATTTT.

This rearrangement joins TRBV5-8 to TRBJ2-7; D may correspond to TRBD1 or TRBD2 (6 bases each). The germline V and J ends were trimmed by 5 bases and 0 bases, with 18 bases remaining between them. This CDR3 has 16 amino acids. Germline V lookup: CDR1 SGHTS, CDR2 YDEGEE. The CDR3 here is CASSRRGAPSSYEQYF. Written as DNA, the CDR3 is TGTGCCAGCAGTCGGAGGGGGGCCCCAAGCTCCTACGAGCAGTACTTC.

This chain joins TRBV5-1 and TRBJ2-1; TRBD2 matches at 9 bases. V lost 4 bases to trimming and J lost 9 bases; unmatched junction nucleotides: 11. This CDR3 comprises 15 residues. Germline V lookup: CDR1 SGHRS, CDR2 YFSETQ. The CDR3: CASSPAASGAGEQFF. CDR3 DNA sequence: TGCGCCAGCAGCCCGGCGGCTAGCGGGGCGGGTGAGCAGTTCTTC.

This rearrangement joins TRBV7-2 to TRBJ1-1; TRBD1 matches 8 bases. Germline-derived CDR1 and CDR2 are SGHTA and FQGNSA. The CDR3 has 16 residues. The junction had 9 bases not matched to a gene; V was cut back by 6 bases and J by 0 bases. CDR3 DNA: TGTGCCAGCAGATTTGACAGGGGTCCAATGAACACTGAAGCTTTCTTT. Translated, it gives CASRFDRGPMNTEAFF.

The chain combines TRBV7-2 with TRBJ2-1; TRBD2 matches 9 bases. Germline loops: CDR1 SGHTA, CDR2 FQGNSA. This CDR3 region has 17 residues. V dropped 1 base and J dropped 6; count of bases not matched to a gene: 10. This chain's CDR3 is CASSLEVRLAEGNEQFF. The CDR3 region has the DNA TGTGCCAGCAGCTTAGAGGTGCGACTAGCGGAGGGCAATGAGCAGTTCTTC.

V and J are TRBV30 and TRBJ2-2; D not resolved. CDR3 length: 14 amino acids. The ends were cut back, 5 bases at V and 0 bases at J, with 10 bases in the middle. CDR1 is GTSNPN and CDR2 is SVGIG in the germline V gene (reference sequence). CDR3 in DNA: TGTGCCTGGTGCCCATGGCCGAACACCGGGGAGCTGTTTTTT. This encodes CAWCPWPNTGELFF.

The rearrangement uses TRBV5-1 and TRBJ2-2, with 9 bases that match TRBD1. The germline CDR1 and CDR2 sequences are SGHRS and YFSETQ. V gave up 4 bases and J gave up 3 bases; unmatched junction bases: 4. CDR3 length: 15 residues. The CDR3: CASSQRQGDTGELFF. CDR3 bases: TGCGCCAGCAGCCAGCGACAGGGGGACACCGGGGAGCTGTTTTTT.

V and J are TRBV7-9 and TRBJ1-4; TRBD1 matches 7 bases. CDR1 is SEHNR, CDR2 FQNEAQ, per germline (reference sequence). CDR3 length: 15 amino acids. J lost 2 bases, V lost 5 bases, and 5 bases had no gene match. The DNA for the CDR3 is TGTGCCAGCAGCAAGTCAGGGGGGACTAATGAAAAACTGTTTTTT. Protein: CASSKSGGTNEKLFF.

V gene TRBV28 combines with J gene TRBJ1-2; 8 bases fit TRBD1. There are 17 residues in the CDR3. Germline loops: CDR1 MDHEN, CDR2 SYDVKM. V lost 7 bases to trimming and J lost 4 bases; unmatched junction nucleotides: 17. The CDR3 protein is CASTLGQEEPIAYGYTF. The DNA of the CDR3 is TGTGCCAGCACCCTGGGACAGGAGGAACCAATAGCCTATGGCTACACCTTC.

The V and J genes are TRBV5-4 and TRBJ1-2; 7 bases align to TRBD1. Trimming removed 0 bases from V and 8 bases from J; junction bases left unmatched: 16. The CDR3 totals 17 residues. CDR1 is SGHNT, CDR2 YYREEE, per germline (reference sequence). CDR3 region: CASSLGMFPETGRGYTF. DNA for the CDR3: TGTGCCAGCAGCTTGGGTATGTTCCCCGAGACAGGGAGAGGCTACACCTTC.

This clone was observed a handful of times. This chain connects TRBV5-1 to TRBJ1-2, with 8 bases matching TRBD1. CDR3 length: 13 amino acids. V shed 3 bases, J shed 9 bases, and the junction held 7 bases outside the gene matches. The V gene's germline CDR1 is SGHRS and CDR2 YFSETQ. The CDR3 region is CASSWGTGGSYTF. The CDR3 DNA reads as TGCGCCAGCAGCTGGGGGACAGGAGGTAGCTACACCTTC.